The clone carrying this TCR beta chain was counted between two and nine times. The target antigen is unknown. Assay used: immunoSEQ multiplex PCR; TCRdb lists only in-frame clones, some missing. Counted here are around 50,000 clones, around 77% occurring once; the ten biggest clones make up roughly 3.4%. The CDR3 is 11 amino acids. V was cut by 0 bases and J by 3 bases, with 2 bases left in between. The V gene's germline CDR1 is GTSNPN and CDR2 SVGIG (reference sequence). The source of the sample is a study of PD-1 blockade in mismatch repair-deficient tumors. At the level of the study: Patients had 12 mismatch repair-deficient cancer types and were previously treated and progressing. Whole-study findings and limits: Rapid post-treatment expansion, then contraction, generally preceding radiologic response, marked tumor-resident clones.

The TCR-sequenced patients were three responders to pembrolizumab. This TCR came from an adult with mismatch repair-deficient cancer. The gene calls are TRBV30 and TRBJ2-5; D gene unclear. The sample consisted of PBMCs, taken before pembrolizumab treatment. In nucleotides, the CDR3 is TGTGCCTGGAGTGTAAAAGAGACCCAGTACTTC. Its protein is CAWSVKETQYF.